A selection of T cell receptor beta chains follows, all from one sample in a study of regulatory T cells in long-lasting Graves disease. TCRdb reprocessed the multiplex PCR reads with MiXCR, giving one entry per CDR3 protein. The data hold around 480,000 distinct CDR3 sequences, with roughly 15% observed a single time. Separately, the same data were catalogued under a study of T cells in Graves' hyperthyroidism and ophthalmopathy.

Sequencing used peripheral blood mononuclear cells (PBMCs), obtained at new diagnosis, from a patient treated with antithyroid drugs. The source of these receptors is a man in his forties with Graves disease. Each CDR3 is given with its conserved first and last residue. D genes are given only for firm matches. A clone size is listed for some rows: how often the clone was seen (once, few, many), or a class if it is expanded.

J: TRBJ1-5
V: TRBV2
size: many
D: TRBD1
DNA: TGTGCCAGCAGTAACCAACAGGGGAGTGGTAGCAATCAGCCCCAGCATTTT
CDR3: CASSNQQGSGSNQPQHF

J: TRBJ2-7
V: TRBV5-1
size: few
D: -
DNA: TGCGCCAGCACCGGACGGTACTCCTACGAGCAGTACTTC
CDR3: CASTGRYSYEQYF

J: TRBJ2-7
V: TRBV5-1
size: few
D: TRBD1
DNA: TGCGCCAGCAGCAAATCTACGTCCGGGACAGGGCAACGGGAGCAGTACTTC
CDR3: CASSKSTSGTGQREQYF

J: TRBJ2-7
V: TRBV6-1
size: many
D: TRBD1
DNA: TGTGCCAGCAGTGCCATTCCGGGACAGGCCTACGAGCAGTACTTC
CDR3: CASSAIPGQAYEQYF

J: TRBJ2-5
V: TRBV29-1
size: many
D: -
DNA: TGCAGCGTTGTCCCACAGGGAAAAGAGACCCAGTACTTC
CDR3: CSVVPQGKETQYF

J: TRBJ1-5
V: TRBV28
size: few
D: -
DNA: TGTGCCAGCAGTTTAGCTTGGGGAGGACAGCCCCAGCATTTT
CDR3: CASSLAWGGQPQHF

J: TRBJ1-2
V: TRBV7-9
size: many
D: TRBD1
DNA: TGTGCCAGCAGCACAGAGGACAGGGAGGCCAACTATGGCTACACCTTC
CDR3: CASSTEDREANYGYTF

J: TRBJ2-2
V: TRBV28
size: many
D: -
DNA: TGTGCCAGCAGCCCGGGACTGCCTCCGACCGGGGAGCTGTTTTTT
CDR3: CASSPGLPPTGELFF

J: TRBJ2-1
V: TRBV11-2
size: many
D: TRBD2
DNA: TGTGCCAGCAGCTTAGGAGTTAGCGGGAGTAGGAATGAGCAGTTCTTC
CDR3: CASSLGVSGSRNEQFF

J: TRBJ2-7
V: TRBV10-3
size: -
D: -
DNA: TGTGCCATCAATAAGAGGGGGACAAACGAGCAGTACTTC
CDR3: CAINKRGTNEQYF

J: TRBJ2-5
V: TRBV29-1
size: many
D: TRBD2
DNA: TGCAGCGTCCGCGGGGCCTACAGGGACCTAGCGGGAGTTCCGGAGACCCAGTACTTC
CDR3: CSVRGAYRDLAGVPETQYF

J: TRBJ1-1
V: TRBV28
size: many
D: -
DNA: TGTGCCAGCAGACTCGGGGGCGTGAACACTGAAGCTTTCTTT
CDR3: CASRLGGVNTEAFF

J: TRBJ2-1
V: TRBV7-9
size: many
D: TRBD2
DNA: TGTGCCAGCGTCCGTACTAGCGGGAGTTTCGATGAGCAGTTCTTC
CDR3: CASVRTSGSFDEQFF

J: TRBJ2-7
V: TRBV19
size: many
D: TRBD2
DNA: TGTGCCAGTAGTATCACTAGCGGGAGCACCAGCGAGCAGTACTTC
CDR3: CASSITSGSTSEQYF